The 6 T cell receptor beta chains in this list originate from one sample, sequenced in a study of Graves' ophthalmopathy and Graves' hyperthyroidism. Using RNA transcripts, the TCR beta CDR3 regions were amplified. HTBI primers primed a first-round RT-PCR, and a second-round multiplex PCR followed. In TCRdb, the multiplex PCR reads were re-called with MiXCR into one record per CDR3 protein. This sample has a few hundred thousand distinct CDR3 sequences, with around 17% found just once. Sequenced input: peripheral blood. The receptors originated from a woman aged 18-29 years with Graves' ophthalmopathy.

This clonotype was counted ten times or more. This chain connects TRBV4-3 to TRBJ1-5; D gene ambiguous. CDR1 and CDR2 (germline): LGHNA, YSLEER. This CDR3 spans 16 amino acids. Between the trimmed V and J ends, which lost 1 base and 0 bases, there was a span of 10 bases. Here the CDR3 reads CASSQVKSYSNQPQHF. CDR3 bases: TGCGCCAGCAGCCAAGTTAAATCCTATAGCAATCAGCCCCAGCATTTT.

Ten or more counts support this clonotype. One end of the junction fails to match germline, which may point to a read error. The V and J genes are TRBV2 and TRBJ1-5, with D possibly TRBD1 on 6 matching bases. CDR3 length: 13 amino acids. Germline CDR1 reads SNHLY; CDR2 reads FYNNEI. CDR3 amino acids: CASRTDSNQPQHF. The CDR3 DNA reads as TGCGCCAGCAGGACAGATAGCAATCAGCCCCAGCATTTT.

This clonotype was detected many times. V and J are TRBV19 and TRBJ1-5; 8 nucleotides agree with TRBD1. Germline-derived CDR1 and CDR2 are LNHDA and SQIVND (reference sequence). J was trimmed by 6 bases and V by 8 bases; bases with no gene match: 12. The CDR3 runs to 15 residues. This chain's CDR3 is CASQTQGANRQPQHF. CDR3 nucleotides: TGTGCCAGTCAAACCCAGGGGGCGAATCGTCAGCCCCAGCATTTT.

This clonotype has at least ten counts. The chain has TRBV20-1 and TRBJ2-1, with a tentative D call TRBD2 (6 bases). The CDR3 runs 15 residues. Germline-derived CDR1 and CDR2 are DFQATT and SNEGSKA (reference sequence). Trimming cost V 3 bases and J 4 bases, with 16 bases left between them. In DNA form, the CDR3 reads TGCAGTGCTAGGAACCGGGAGCTCCCTTACAATGAGCAGTTCTTC. Its translation: CSARNRELPYNEQFF.

This clonotype was counted many times. The CDR3 nucleotides read TGTGCCAGCAGTTTAAGTTGGTCCGACACTGAAGCTTTCTTT. It is translated as CASSLSWSDTEAFF. The chain combines TRBV12-3 or TRBV12-4 with TRBJ1-1; D not certain. CDR3 length: 14 amino acids. With 2 bases removed from V and 3 bases from J, the gap between germline ends came to 10 bases.

In this sample, this clonotype turned up many times. The V gene is TRBV4-1, the J gene TRBJ2-7, with TRBD1 identical over 7 bases. This CDR3 is built from 19 residues. Germline lookup yields CDR1 MGHRA and CDR2 YSYEKL. With 0 bases clipped from V and 0 bases from J, the junction kept 14 bases outside the gene matches. CDR3 region: CASSQDEGRGSSYSYEQYF. CDR3 DNA sequence: TGCGCCAGCAGCCAAGATGAGGGCAGGGGGTCCTCTTACTCCTACGAGCAGTACTTC.